This T cell receptor beta chain was obtained from a study of blood T cells in healthy people across ages. CDR1 is SNHLY, CDR2 FYNNEI, per germline. CDR3 size: 14 residues. V lost 7 bases and J lost 4; bases outside the gene matches: 7. Through a sample-barcoded 5' primer and a J-beta primer mix, a second PCR was run for about 7 to 12 cycles. Each cDNA molecule was tagged by a template-switch adaptor that had 12 random nucleotides. One entry per CDR3 protein results from TCRdb running MiXCR on the 5' RACE reads. The sample includes fewer than 650,000 distinct CDR3 sequences, 27% of them seen just once. Caucasian individuals from Russia who were healthy and aged about 6 to 90 acted as donors. Extraction of total RNA produced a minimum of 5 micrograms from each sample. Study-wide points: Age advanced and TCR beta diversity per million T cells fell, roughly linearly.

This clonotype was observed a few times. Its antigen is as yet unknown. These data also featured in a second study, about T cells of mothers and their children.

The source material was blood. The rearrangement joins TRBV2 to TRBJ2-3; 8 nucleotides match TRBD2. The TCR was taken from a boy younger than 10 in good health. The CDR3 DNA follows: TGTGCCAGCAATCCAGCGGGAGCTGCAGATACGCAGTATTTT. This gives the protein CASNPAGAADTQYF.